Detailed here is one T cell receptor (beta chain). The antigen is not known. This sample is part of a study of shared clonotypes between healthy human individuals. Generated by immunoSEQ multiplex PCR, the TCRdb table keeps only in-frame clones and is missing some. This repertoire shows millions of clones, over 85% found once; its top ten account for 0.1% to 0.15%. Findings of the study overall: Owing to a small donor count, the genetic and exposure-history diversity represented was limited.

Germline CDR1 reads SGHKS; CDR2 reads YYEKEE (reference sequence). Trimming pared 2 bases from V and 0 bases from J, leaving 3 bases between. This CDR3 contains 13 residues. The genes are TRBV5-5 and TRBJ1-3; D is unclear. The clonotype originates from a man younger than 35 in good health. Sequencing was carried out using naive CD4+ T cells sorted from blood. Indicated subset: CD45RA+ positively selected. The CDR3 protein is CASSFVSGNTIYF. As DNA, the CDR3 is TGTGCCAGCAGCTTCGTCTCTGGAAACACCATATATTTT. Combining the CDR3 with reference TRBV5-5 and TRBJ1-3 gives the whole variable domain DAGVTQSPTHLIKTRGQQVTLRCSPISGHKSVSWYQQVLGQGPQFIFQYYEKEERGRGNFPDRFSARQFPNYSSELNVNALLLGDSALYLCASSFVSGNTIYFGEGSWLTVV.